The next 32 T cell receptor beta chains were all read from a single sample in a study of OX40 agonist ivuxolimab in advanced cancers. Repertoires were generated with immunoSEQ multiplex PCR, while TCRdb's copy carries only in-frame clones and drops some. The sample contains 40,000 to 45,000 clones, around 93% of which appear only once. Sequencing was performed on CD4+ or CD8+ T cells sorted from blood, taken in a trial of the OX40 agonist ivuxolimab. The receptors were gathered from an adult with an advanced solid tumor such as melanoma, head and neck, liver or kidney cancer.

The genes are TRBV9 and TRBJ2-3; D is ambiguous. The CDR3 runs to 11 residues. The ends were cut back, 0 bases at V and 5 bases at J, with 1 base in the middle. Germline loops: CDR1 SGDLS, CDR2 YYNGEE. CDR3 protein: CASSVEDTQYF. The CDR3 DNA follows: TGTGCCAGCAGCGTAGAAGATACGCAGTATTTT.

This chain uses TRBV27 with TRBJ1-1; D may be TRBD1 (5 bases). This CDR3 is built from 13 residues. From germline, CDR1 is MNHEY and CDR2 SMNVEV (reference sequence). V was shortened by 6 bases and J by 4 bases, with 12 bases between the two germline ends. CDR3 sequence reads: CASSLKQVTEAFF. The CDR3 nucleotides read TGTGCCAGCAGCTTAAAACAGGTCACTGAAGCTTTCTTT.

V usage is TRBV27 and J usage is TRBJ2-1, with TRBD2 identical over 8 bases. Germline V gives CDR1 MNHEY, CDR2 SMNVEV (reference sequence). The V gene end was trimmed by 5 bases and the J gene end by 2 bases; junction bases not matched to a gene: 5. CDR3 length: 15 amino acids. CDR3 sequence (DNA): TGTGCCAGCAGTGCCGGACTAGCCGCCTACAATGAGCAGTTCTTC. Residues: CASSAGLAAYNEQFF.

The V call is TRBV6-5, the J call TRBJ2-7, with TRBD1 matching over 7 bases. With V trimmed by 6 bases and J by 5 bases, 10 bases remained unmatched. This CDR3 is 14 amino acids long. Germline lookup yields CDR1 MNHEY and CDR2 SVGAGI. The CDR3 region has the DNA TGTGCCAGCAGCCCTAGACAGGGAAGGAACGAGCAGTACTTC. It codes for CASSPRQGRNEQYF.

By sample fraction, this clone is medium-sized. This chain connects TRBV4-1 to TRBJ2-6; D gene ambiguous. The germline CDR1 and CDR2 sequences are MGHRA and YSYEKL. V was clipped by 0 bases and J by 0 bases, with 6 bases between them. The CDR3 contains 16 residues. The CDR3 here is CASSQDLGSGANVLTF. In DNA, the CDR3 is TGCGCCAGCAGCCAAGATCTGGGCTCTGGGGCCAACGTCCTGACTTTC.

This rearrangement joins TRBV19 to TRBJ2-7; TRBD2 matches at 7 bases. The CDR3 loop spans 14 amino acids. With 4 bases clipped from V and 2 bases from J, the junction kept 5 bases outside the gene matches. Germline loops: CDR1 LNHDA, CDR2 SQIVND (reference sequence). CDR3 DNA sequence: TGTGCCAGTAGTAGACGGGGAGGGCCCTACGAGCAGTACTTC. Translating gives CASSRRGGPYEQYF. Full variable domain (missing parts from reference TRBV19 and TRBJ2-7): DGGITQSPKYLFRKEGQNVTLSCEQNLNHDAMYWYRQDPGQGLRLIYYSQIVNDFQKGDIAEGYSVSREKKESFPLTVTSAQKNPTAFYLCASSRRGGPYEQYFGPGTRLTVT.

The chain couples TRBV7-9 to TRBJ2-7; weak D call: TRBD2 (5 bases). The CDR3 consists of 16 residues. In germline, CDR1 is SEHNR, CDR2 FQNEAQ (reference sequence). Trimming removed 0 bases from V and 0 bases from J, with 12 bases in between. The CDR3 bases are TGTGCCAGCAGCTTAGCTATCGGGAAGAGCTCCTACGAGCAGTACTTC. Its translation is CASSLAIGKSSYEQYF.

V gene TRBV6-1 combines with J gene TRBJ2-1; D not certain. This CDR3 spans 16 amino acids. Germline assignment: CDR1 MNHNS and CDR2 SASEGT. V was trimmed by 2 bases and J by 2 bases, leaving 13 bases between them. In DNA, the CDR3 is TGTGCCAGCAGTGAAACTGAGACTGAGGCCTACAATGAGCAGTTCTTC. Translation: CASSETETEAYNEQFF.

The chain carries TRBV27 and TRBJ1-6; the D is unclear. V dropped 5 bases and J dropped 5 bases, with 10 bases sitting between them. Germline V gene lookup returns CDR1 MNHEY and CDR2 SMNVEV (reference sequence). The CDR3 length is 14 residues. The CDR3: CASSLDGNNSPLHF. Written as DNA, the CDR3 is TGTGCCAGCAGTCTCGACGGGAATAATTCACCCCTCCACTTT.

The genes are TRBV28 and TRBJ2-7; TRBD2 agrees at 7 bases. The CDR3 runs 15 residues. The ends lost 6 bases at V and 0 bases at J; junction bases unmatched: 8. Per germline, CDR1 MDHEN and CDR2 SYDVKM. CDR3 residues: CASRSTGGPSYEQYF. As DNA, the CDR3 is TGTGCCAGCAGGTCTACGGGAGGCCCCTCCTACGAGCAGTACTTC.

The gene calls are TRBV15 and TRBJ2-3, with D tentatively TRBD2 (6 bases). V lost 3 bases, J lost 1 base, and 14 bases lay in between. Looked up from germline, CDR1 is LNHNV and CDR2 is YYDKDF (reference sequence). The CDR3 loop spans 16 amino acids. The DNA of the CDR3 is TGTGCCACCAGCAGTAGGGGCGGGATCGGCACAGATACGCAGTATTTT. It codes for CATSSRGGIGTDTQYF.

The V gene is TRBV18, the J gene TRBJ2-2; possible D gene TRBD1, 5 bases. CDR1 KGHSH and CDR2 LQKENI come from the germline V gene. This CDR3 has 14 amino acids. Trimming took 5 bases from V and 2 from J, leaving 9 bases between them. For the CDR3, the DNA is TGTGCCAGCTCAAACCAGGGCAACACCGGGGAGCTGTTTTTT. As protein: CASSNQGNTGELFF.

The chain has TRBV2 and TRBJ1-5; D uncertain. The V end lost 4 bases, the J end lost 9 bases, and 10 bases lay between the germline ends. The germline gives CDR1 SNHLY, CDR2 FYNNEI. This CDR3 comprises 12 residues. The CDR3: CASSGLAGPQHF. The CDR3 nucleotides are TGTGCCAGCAGTGGATTGGCGGGGCCCCAGCATTTT.

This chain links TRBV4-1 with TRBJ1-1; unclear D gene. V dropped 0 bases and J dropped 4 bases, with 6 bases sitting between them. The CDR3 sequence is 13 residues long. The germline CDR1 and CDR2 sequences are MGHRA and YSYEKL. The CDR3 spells CASSQDNPTEAFF. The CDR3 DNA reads TGCGCCAGCAGCCAAGATAACCCCACTGAAGCTTTCTTT.

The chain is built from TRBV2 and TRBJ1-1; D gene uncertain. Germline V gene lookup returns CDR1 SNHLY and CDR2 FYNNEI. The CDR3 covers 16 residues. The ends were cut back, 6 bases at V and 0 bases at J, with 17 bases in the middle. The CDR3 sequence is CASRRHSGRVNTEAFF. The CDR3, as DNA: TGTGCCAGCAGAAGACATTCCGGGAGAGTGAACACTGAAGCTTTCTTT.

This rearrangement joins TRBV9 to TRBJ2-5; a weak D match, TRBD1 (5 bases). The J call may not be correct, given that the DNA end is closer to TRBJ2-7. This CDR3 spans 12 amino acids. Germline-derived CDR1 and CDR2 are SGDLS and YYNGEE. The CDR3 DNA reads TGTGCCAGCAGCCCAGGGCTCTACGAGCAGTACTTC. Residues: CASSPGLYEQYF.

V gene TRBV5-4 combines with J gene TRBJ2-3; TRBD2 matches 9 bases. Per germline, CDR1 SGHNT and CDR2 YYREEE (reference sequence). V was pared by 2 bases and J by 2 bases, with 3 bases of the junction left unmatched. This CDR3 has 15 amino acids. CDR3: CASSFQREATDTQYF. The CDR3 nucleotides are TGTGCCAGCAGCTTCCAGCGGGAGGCCACAGATACGCAGTATTTT.

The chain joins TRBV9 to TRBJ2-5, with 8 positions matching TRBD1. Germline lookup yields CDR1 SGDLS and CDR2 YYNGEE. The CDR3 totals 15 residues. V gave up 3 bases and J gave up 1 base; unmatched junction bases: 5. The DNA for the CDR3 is TGTGCCAGCAGCGGACAGGGGACCCTCCAAGAGACCCAGTACTTC. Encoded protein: CASSGQGTLQETQYF.

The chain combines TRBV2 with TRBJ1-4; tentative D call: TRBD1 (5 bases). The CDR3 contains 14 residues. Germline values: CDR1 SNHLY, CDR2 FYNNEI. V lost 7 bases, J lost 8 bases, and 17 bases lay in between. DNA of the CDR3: TGTGCCAGCATCCGACGTCCAAAGGGGGAAAAACTGTTTTTT. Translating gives CASIRRPKGEKLFF.

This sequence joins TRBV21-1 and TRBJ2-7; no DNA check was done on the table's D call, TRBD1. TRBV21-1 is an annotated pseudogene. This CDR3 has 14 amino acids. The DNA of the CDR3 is TGTGCCAGCAGTTACTCCGGACAGCCCTACGAGCAGTACTTC. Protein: CASSYSGQPYEQYF.

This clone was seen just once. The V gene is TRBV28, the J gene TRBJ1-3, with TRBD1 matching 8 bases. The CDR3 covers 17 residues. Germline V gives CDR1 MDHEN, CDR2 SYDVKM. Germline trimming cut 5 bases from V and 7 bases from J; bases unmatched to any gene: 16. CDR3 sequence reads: CASSPWDRTGSDNTIYF. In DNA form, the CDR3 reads TGTGCCAGCAGTCCATGGGACAGGACGGGCTCCGATAACACCATATATTTT. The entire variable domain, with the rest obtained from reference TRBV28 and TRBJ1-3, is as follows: DVKVTQSSRYLVKRTGEKVFLECVQDMDHENMFWYRQDPGLGLRLIYFSYDVKMKEKGDIPEGYSVSREKKERFSLILESASTNQTSMYLCASSPWDRTGSDNTIYFGEGSWLTVV.

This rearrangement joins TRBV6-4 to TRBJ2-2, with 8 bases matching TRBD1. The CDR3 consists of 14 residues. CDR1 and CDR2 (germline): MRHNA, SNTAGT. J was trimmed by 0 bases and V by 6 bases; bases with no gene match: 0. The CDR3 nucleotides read TGTGCCAGCAGGACAGGGGCGAACACCGGGGAGCTGTTTTTT. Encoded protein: CASRTGANTGELFF.

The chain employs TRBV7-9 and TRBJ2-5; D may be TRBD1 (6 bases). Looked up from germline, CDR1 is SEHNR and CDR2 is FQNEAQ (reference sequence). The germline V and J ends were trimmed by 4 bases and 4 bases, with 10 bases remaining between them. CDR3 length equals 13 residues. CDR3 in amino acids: CASSSRGGETQYF. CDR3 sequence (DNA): TGTGCCAGCAGCTCCCGAGGGGGAGAGACCCAGTACTTC.

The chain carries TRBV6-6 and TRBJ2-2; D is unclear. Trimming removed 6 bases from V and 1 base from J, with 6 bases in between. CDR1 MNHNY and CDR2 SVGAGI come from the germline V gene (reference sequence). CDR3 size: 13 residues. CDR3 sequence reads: CASRDGNTGELFF. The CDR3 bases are TGTGCCAGCAGGGACGGGAACACCGGGGAGCTGTTTTTT.

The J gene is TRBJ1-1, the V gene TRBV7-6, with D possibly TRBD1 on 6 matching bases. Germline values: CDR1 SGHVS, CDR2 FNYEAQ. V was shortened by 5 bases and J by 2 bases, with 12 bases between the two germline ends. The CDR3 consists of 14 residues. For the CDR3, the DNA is TGTGCCAGCAGCCCCGGGGGGGCCAACACTGAAGCTTTCTTT. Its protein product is CASSPGGANTEAFF.

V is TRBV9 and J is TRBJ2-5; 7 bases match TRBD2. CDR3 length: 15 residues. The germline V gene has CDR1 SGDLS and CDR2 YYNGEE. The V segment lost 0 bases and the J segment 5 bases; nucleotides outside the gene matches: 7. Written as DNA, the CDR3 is TGTGCCAGCAGCGTAGCAGGGAGGGCAAGGGAGACCCAGTACTTC. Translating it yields CASSVAGRARETQYF. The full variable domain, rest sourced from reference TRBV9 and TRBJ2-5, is DSGVTQTPKHLITATGQRVTLRCSPRSGDLSVYWYQQSLDQGLQFLIQYYNGEERAKGNILERFSAQQFPDLHSELNLSSLELGDSALYFCASSVAGRARETQYFGPGTRLLVL.

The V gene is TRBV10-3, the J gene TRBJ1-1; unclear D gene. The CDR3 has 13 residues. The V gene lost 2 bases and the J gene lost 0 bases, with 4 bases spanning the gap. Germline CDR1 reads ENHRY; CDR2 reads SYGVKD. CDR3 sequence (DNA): TGTGCCATCAGTGAGGGATTGAACACTGAAGCTTTCTTT. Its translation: CAISEGLNTEAFF.

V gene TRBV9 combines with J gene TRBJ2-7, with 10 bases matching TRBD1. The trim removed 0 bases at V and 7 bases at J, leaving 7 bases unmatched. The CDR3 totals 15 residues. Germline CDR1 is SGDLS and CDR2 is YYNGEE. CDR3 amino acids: CASSVGDRGLGEQYF. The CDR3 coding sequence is TGTGCCAGCAGCGTAGGAGACAGGGGGCTAGGGGAGCAGTACTTC.

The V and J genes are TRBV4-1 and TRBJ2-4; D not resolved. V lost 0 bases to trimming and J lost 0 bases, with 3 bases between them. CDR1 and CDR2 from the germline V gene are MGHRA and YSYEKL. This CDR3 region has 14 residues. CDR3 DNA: TGCGCCAGCAGCCAAGAGTTAGCCAAAAACATTCAGTACTTC. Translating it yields CASSQELAKNIQYF.

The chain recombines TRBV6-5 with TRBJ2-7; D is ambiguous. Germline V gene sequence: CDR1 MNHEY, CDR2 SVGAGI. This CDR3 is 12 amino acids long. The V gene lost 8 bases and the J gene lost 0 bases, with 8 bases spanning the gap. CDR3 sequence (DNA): TGTGCCAGCCTCGATAGCTCCTACGAGCAGTACTTC. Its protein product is CASLDSSYEQYF.

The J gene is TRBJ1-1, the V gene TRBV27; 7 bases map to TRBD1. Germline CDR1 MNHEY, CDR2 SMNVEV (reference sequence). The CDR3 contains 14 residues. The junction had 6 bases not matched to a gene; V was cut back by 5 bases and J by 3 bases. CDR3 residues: CASSPRTGYTEAFF. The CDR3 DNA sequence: TGTGCCAGCAGTCCGAGGACAGGCTACACTGAAGCTTTCTTT.

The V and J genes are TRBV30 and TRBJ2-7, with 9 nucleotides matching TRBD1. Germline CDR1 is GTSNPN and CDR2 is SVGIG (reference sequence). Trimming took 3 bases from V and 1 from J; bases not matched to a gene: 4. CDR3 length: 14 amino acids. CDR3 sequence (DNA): TGTGCCTGGAGCCAGGACAGGGGTTCCTACGAGCAGTACTTC. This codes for CAWSQDRGSYEQYF.